The present T cell receptor beta chain was sequenced within a study of shared clonotypes between healthy human individuals. Study overall: Donors had three CD4 naive, three CD4 memory, two CD8 naive and one CD8 memory plate apiece. Regarding the study as a whole: Only blood was sampled, and tissue TCR repertoires likely differ from blood ones.

Authors' analysis steps: Junction-only sequences produced by ImmunoSEQ had no quality scores, so filtering differed. Profiled with immunoSEQ multiplex PCR; TCRdb holds only in-frame clones, not every one. From that table come the V and J calls and clone size; the DNA was used to work out D and trimming. The table has some 2,000,000 clones, 95% seen once. To note about this clone: Its target is unknown.

Sequences were obtained from naive CD4+ T cells sorted from blood. Stated subset: CD45RA+ positively selected. The receptor comes from a man between 18 and 35 years old in good health.

This CDR3 reads CASSQGLRYQETQYF. The CDR3 DNA reads TGTGCCAGCAGCCAAGGTCTCCGGTACCAAGAGACCCAGTACTTC. The V call is TRBV14, the J call TRBJ2-5; no definite D call. This CDR3 contains 15 residues. With 1 base removed from V and 0 bases from J, the gap between germline ends came to 9 bases. Germline V gene lookup returns CDR1 SGHDN and CDR2 FVKESK.